The rows below give T cell receptor beta chains drawn from one sample of a study of sequential checkpoint blockade in melanoma. Profiling relied on immunoSEQ multiplex PCR, and the TCRdb table lists in-frame clones only, not all of them. The table includes some 6,000 clones, roughly 57% detected once. The sequences come from CD8+ T cells sorted from blood (inferred from file names), collected from a patient given nivolumab and ipilimumab in sequence. Source of these receptors: a human donor with melanoma. Both conserved end residues are part of each CDR3. The listing skips clone size in some rows; elsewhere it reads once, few, many or a size class.

clone_size v_call cdr3_aa
few TRBV5-1 CASSPRGGQNSYEQYF
NA TRBV4-1 CASSQEGAYYEQYF
NA TRBV9 CASSGNTGSGNTIYF
NA TRBV18 CASSPPWGQPNYGYTF
NA TRBV28 CASSFRLAGGPSADTQYF
medium-sized TRBV9 CASSVGGVSVNEQFF
few TRBV6-5 CASSYSDRSEAFF
NA TRBV2 CASSPPTTSGRLNEQFF
NA TRBV4-3 CASSQDLASGRNEQFF
few TRBV5-6 CASSLGGGRAFF
medium-sized TRBV7-9 CASSYPYDSNYGYTF
once TRBV4-3 CASSQDTLSRGRGTEAFF
NA TRBV6-1 CASSEDLAGAYEQYF
NA TRBV27 CASSLYPWTGSGNTEAFF
NA TRBV6-6 CASSPNMNTEAFF
NA TRBV28 CASSFPLAGFTDTQYF
NA TRBV2 CASSLTGDQPQHF
NA TRBV19 CASGRNTDTQYF